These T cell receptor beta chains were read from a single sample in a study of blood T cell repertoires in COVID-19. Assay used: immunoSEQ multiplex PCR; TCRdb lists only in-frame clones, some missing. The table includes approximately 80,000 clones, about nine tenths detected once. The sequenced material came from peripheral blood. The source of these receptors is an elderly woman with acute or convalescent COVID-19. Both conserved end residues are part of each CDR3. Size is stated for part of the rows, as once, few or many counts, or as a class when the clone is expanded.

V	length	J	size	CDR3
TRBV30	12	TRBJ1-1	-	CAIRPGLTEAFF
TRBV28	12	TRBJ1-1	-	CASSLGHTEAFF
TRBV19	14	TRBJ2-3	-	CASGLAGGLDTQYF
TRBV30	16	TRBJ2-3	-	CAWSPGLAGGSDTQYF
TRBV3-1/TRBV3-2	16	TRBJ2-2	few	CASSPPGTGITGELFF
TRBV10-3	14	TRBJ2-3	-	CAISPGTSSDTQYF
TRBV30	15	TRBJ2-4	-	CAWTHGTGVKNIQYF
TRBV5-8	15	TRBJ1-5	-	CASSRWAHSNQPQHF
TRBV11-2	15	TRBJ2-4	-	CASSLAGVAKNIQYF
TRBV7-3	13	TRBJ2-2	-	CASRPTGTGELFF
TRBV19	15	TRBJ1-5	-	CASGGEGRGNQPQHF
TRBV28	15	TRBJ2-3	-	CASSPGGAGGDTQYF
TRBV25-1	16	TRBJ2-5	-	CASSRPTSGRKETQYF
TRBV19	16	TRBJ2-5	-	CASSIVGQGPQETQYF
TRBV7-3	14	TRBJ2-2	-	CASSLRGWTGELFF
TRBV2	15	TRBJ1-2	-	CASSIVPTGGYGYTF
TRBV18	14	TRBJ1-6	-	CASSPRDSDSPLHF
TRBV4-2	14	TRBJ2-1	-	CASSQGGGGNEQFF
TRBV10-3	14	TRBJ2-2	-	CAIRGTPNTGELFF
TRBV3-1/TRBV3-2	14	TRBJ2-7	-	CASSQGLASYEQYF
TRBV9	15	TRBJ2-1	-	CASSPPGQGWNEQFF
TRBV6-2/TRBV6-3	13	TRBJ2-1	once	CASSLPDRDEQFF
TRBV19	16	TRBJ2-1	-	CASSLRRTSVDNEQFF
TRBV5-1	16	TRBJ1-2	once	CASSGGSRDRGYGYTF
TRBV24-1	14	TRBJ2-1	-	CATAGGERVNEQFF
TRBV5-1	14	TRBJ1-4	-	CASSLGPRSEKLFF
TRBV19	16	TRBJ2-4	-	CASSIVPQIAKNIQYF
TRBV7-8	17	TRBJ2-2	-	CASSFYGGGTFSGELFF
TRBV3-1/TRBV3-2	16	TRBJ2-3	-	CASSPQGRLSTDTQYF
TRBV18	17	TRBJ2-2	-	CASSPNTGRVGTGELFF
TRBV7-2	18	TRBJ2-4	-	CASSLAPGTVHTKNIQYF
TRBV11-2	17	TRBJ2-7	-	CASSLGVLASGGYEQYF
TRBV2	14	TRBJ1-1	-	CASGGVQGGTEAFF
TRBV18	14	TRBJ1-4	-	CASSPSRSNEKLFF
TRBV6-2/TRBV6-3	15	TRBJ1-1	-	CASSSRQGARTEAFF
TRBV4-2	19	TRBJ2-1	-	CASSQDKGLAGGTYNEQFF
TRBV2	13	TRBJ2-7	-	CAIQTSGISEQYF
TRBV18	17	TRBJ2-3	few	CASSPPGRGSDTDTQYF
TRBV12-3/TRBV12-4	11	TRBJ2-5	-	CASSRKETQYF
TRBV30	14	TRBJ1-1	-	CAWTGTRLNTEAFF
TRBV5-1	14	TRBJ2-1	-	CASSFKQAYNEQFF
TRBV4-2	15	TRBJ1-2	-	CASSQDLGGNYGYTF
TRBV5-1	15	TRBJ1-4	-	CASSFETGGGEKLFF
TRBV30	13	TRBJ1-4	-	CAWSGVADEKLFF
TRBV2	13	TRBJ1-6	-	CATTTGYNSPLHF
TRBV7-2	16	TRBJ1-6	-	CASSFPRRGQDSPLHF
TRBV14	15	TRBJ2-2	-	CASSLVLAGTGELFF
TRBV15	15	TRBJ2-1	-	CATSDYAGEYNEQFF
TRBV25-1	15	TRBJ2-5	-	CASSDPGRGQETQYF
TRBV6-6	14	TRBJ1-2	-	CASSYSSANYGYTF
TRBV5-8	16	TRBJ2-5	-	CASSLETGWYQETQYF
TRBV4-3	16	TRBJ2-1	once	CASSRLAVSSYNEQFF